This T cell receptor beta chain was retrieved from a study of CD8+ T cells in alopecia areata. Study-wide context: Treated patients received oral tofacitinib, 5 to 10 mg twice daily. The authors scored treated patients' severity by affected scalp percentage. General observations from the study: Persistence of many expanded lesional clones was seen in scalp and blood during tofacitinib.

Remarks on this clone: What it recognizes is unknown.

Germline CDR1 SQVTM, CDR2 ANQGSEA. The CDR3 consists of 10 residues. Trimming cost V 6 bases and J 8 bases, with 9 bases left between them. Regarding treatment: oral pan-JAK inhibitor, 5-10 mg twice daily. The investigators collected lesional scalp punch biopsies and peripheral blood from alopecia areata patients. Following extraction, RNA underwent reverse transcription to cDNA, which served as the sequencing template. The data were produced by immunoSEQ multiplex PCR, yet TCRdb's version contains in-frame clones alone and is incomplete. The sample includes 250,000 to 350,000 clones, 60% of them seen just once.

This specimen was CD4+ T cells sorted from blood, taken around week 53, from a patient treated with tofacitinib. The receptor was isolated from a human donor with alopecia areata. The chain carries TRBV29-1 and TRBJ2-3, with a weak D call TRBD1 (6 bases). The CDR3, as DNA: TGCAGCGTCCTACAGGGTACGCAGTATTTT. Residues: CSVLQGTQYF.